This TCR beta chain was captured in a study of glioma-infiltrating T cells. Whole-study findings and limits: Gliomas, especially low-grade, showed above-expected tissue-blood divergence; non-neoplastic patients showed below. CDR3 overlap between tissue and blood was very small.

Germline V gene sequence: CDR1 GTSNPN, CDR2 SVGIG (reference sequence). The CDR3 runs 15 residues. V was pared by 0 bases and J by 4 bases, with 13 bases between. Using RNA template, CDR3s of TCR alpha and beta were amplified with iRepertoire arm-PCR. Tissue mRNA or PBMC total RNA, 100-400 ng, went into one-step reverse transcription and amplification. TCRdb called the multiplex PCR reads again in MiXCR, with one record for every CDR3 protein. The sample holds over 90,000 distinct CDR3 sequences, about 28% seen once. On this clonotype itself: The antigen remains unidentified.

The sequencing input was glioma tissue, nonneoplastic brain tissue, or PBMCs (not recorded which). The J gene is TRBJ1-5, the V gene TRBV30, with no clear D. The clonotype originates from a human donor with low-grade glioma or glioblastoma, undergoing nonglioma brain surgery, or in good health (not recorded which). The CDR3 spells CAWSVFGSLNQPQHF. The CDR3 DNA follows: TGTGCCTGGAGTGTGTTTGGCAGCTTAAATCAGCCCCAGCATTTT.